This T cell receptor (beta chain) came from a study of blood T cell repertoires in COVID-19 (dated by TCRdb to 2018 to 2020). General notes on the study: Samples from collaborators originated in the United States, Italy and Spain and spanned both the acute and convalescent phases of COVID-19. The prospective study material was composed of cDNA or gDNA derived from T cells, B-cell-depleted T cells, or PBMCs. Subjects who had been exposed to COVID-19, were actively infected with it, or had recovered from it provided the deeply sampled blood TCRbeta repertoires that made up the dataset. A freely available public database, intended as a resource for researchers studying the immune response to SARS-CoV-2, is where the repertoires were released. The samples were drawn from the first 160 participants of the ongoing ImmuneRACE study and from roughly 1,300 subjects provided by 6 global collaborators. A de-identified subject ID, COVID-19 status, age in years and sex were almost always included in the sample metadata. Where available, HLA class I and class II types were taken from metadata supplied by the sample provider and were not determined by assay-based typing.

TCRbeta CDR3 regions were amplified from genomic DNA using the immunoSEQ Assay, a bias-controlled multiplex PCR. Concerning the study's data processing: Within the assay, amplification of reference gene primers was used to estimate how many nucleated cells each sample contained. To quantify the absolute abundance of each unique TCRbeta CDR3 rearrangement, sequence reads were collapsed and filtered. For each sample, productive Simpson clonality was calculated as the square root of Simpson's diversity index across productive rearrangements. TCRdb took this table from immuneACCESS and kept in-frame rearrangements with V and J called. Such tables lack part of the clones; where checked against another copy, unresolved V genes explain under half of the gap, and the rest is unexplained. That table is the source of V, J and clone size, and D and trimming were worked out from the DNA. The sample profile shows approximately 230,000 clones; nearly 90% of them were found once. The ten biggest clones cover 3% of the sample.

Regarding this clone: What this receptor recognizes is not known. No much larger clone exists at a distance of one base, and base qualities are not known.

The collaborating institutions used their own protocols to collect whole blood in K2EDTA tubes. For TCRbeta analysis, collaborator samples were shipped as frozen whole blood, as isolated PBMCs, or as DNA extracted from either sample type. CDR1 LGHNA and CDR2 YSLEER are derived from the germline V gene. The V end gives up 0 bases and the J end 7 bases, leaving 6 bases in the junction not matched to a gene. The CDR3 runs 16 residues from the cysteine to the phenylalanine. Just the 48-base CDR3 DNA is kept, in frame starting at base 1. Paper-wide results and their limitations: How much clinical and demographic metadata was included differed by source and by participant, and the metadata was provided uncurated.

This receptor was obtained from a man between 18 and 35 years old with active or convalescent COVID-19. The rearrangement combines TRBV4-3 with TRBJ2-2; TRBD1 agrees with 9 junctional bases. Sequencing was carried out using peripheral blood. The DNA sequence follows: TGCGCCAGCAGCCAAGATGCGGACAGGGGTGTCGGGGAGCTGTTTTTT. Its translation reads: CASSQDADRGVGELFF.